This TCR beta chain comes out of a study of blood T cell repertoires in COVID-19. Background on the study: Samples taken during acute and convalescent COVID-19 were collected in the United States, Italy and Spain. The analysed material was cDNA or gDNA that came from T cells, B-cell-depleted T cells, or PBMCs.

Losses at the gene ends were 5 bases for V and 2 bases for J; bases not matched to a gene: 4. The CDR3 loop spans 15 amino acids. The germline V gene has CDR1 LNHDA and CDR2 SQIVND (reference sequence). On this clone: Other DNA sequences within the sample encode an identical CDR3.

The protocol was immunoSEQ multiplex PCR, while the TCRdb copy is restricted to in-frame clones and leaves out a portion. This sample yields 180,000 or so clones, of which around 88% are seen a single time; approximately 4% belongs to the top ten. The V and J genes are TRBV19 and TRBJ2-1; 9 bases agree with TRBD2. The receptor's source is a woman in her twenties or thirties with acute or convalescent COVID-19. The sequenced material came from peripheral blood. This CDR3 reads CASSVTSGPYNEQFF. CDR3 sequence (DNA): TGTGCCAGTAGTGTTACTAGCGGGCCCTACAATGAGCAGTTCTTC.